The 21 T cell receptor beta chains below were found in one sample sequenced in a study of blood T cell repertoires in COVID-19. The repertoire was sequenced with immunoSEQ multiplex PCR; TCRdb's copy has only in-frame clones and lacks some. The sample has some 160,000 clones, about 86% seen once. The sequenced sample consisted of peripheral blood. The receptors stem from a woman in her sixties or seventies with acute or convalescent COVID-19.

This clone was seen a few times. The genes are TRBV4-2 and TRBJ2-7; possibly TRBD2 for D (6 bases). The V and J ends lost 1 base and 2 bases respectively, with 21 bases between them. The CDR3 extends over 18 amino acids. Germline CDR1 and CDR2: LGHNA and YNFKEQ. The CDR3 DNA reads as TGTGCCAGCAGCCAAGGGGTACGCCACGGGAGAGTCCCCTACGAGCAGTACTTC. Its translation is CASSQGVRHGRVPYEQYF.

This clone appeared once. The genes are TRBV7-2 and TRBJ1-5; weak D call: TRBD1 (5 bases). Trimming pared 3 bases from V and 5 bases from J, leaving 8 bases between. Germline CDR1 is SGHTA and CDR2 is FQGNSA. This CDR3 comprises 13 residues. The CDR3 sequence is CASSFSRDQPQHF. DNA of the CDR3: TGTGCCAGCAGCTTTTCCAGGGATCAGCCCCAGCATTTT.

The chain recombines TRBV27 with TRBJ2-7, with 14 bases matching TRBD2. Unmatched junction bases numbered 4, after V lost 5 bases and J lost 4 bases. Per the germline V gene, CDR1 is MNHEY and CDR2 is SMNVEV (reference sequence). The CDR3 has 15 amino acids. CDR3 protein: CASSQTSGRAYEQYF. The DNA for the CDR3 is TGTGCCAGCAGTCAGACTAGCGGGAGGGCTTACGAGCAGTACTTC.

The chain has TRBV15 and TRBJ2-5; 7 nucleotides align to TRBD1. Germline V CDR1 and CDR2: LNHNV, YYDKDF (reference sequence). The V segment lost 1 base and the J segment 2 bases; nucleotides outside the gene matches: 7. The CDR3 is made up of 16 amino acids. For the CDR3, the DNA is TGTGCCACCAGCAGAGGCAACCGGGACAGTCAAGAGACCCAGTACTTC. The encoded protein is CATSRGNRDSQETQYF.

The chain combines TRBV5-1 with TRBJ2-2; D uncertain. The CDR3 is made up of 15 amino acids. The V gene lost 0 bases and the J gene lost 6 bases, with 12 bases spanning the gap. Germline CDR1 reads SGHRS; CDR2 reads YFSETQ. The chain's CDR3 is CASSLARSIAGELFF. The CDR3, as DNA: TGCGCCAGCAGCTTGGCTAGATCGATCGCCGGGGAGCTGTTTTTT.

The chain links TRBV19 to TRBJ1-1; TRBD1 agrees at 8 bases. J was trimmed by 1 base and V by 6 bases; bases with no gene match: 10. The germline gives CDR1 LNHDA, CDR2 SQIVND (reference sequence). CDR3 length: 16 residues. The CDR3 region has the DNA TGTGCCAGTAGAAATCATGGACAGGGACCGAACACTGAAGCTTTCTTT. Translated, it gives CASRNHGQGPNTEAFF.

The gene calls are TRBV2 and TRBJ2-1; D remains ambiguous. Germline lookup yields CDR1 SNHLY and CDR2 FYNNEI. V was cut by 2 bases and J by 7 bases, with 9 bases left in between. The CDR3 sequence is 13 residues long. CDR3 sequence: CASSELGWNEQFF. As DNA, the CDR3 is TGTGCCAGCAGTGAACTCGGGTGGAATGAGCAGTTCTTC.

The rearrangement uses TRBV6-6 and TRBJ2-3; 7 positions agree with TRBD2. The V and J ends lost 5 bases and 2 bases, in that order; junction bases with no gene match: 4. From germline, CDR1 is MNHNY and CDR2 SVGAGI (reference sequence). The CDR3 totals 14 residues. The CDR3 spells CASSGGVNTDTQYF. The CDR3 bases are TGTGCCAGCAGTGGGGGGGTCAACACAGATACGCAGTATTTT.

The CDR3 DNA follows: TGTGCCAGCAGTCTGACAGGACGCTCCTACAATGAGCAGTTCTTC. It specifies CASSLTGRSYNEQFF. This rearrangement joins TRBV6-2 or TRBV6-3 to TRBJ2-1; tentative D call: TRBD1 (6 bases). Germline V gene sequence: CDR1 MNHEY, CDR2 SVGEGT. V was cut by 5 bases and J by 0 bases, with 11 bases left in between. The CDR3 contains 15 residues.

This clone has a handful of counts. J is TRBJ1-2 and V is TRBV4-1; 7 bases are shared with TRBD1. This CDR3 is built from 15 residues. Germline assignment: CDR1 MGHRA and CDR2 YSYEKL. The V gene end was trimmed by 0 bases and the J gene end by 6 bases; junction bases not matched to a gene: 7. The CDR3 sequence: CASSQELDRVDGYTF. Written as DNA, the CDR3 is TGCGCCAGCAGCCAAGAGCTAGACAGGGTTGATGGCTACACCTTC.

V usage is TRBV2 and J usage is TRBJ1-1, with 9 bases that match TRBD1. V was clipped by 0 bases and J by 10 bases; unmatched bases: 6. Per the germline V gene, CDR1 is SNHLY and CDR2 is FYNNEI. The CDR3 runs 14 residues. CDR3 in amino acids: CASSEAGQGAGAFF. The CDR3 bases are TGTGCCAGCAGTGAAGCGGGACAGGGTGCGGGAGCTTTCTTT.

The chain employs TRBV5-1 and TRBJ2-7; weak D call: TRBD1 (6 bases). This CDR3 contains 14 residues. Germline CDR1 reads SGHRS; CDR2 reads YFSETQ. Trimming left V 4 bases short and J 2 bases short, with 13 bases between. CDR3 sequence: CASSGRTATYEQYF. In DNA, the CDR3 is TGCGCCAGCAGCGGAAGGACAGCAACCTACGAGCAGTACTTC.

For the CDR3, the DNA is TGTGCCAGCGCTGGACAGATGAACACTGAAGCTTTCTTT. Its protein product is CASAGQMNTEAFF. The chain uses TRBV19 and TRBJ1-1; the D gene is possibly TRBD1 (6 bases). Trimming cost V 9 bases and J 0 bases, with 11 bases left between them. The length of the CDR3 is 13 residues. CDR1 and CDR2 (germline): LNHDA, SQIVND (reference sequence).

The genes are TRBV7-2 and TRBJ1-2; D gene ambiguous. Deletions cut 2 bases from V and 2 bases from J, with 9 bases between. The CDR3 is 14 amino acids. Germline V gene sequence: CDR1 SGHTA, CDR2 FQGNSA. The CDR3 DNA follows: TGTGCCAGCAGCTTAATTGGCGGGAACTATGGCTACACCTTC. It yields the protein CASSLIGGNYGYTF.

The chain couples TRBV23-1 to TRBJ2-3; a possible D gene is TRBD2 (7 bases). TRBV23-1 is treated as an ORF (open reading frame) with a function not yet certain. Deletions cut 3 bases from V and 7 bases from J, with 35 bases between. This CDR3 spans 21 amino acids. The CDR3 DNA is TGCGCCAGCAGTCATGCGCTGAAGGGCAGGGGAGGGCTAGGCTCATCTAATACGCAGTATTTT. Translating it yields CASSHALKGRGGLGSSNTQYF.

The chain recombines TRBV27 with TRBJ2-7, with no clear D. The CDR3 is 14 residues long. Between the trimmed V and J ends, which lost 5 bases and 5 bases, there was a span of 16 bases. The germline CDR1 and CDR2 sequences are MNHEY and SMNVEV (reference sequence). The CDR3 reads CASSNQVSWNEQYF. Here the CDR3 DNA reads TGTGCCAGCAGTAATCAGGTTAGTTGGAACGAGCAGTACTTC.

CDR3 DNA sequence: TGTGCCAGCAGCGTAGGGGTCAGGGGATACACCGGGGAGCTGTTTTTT. Residues: CASSVGVRGYTGELFF. V usage is TRBV9 and J usage is TRBJ2-2, with D possibly TRBD1 on 6 matching bases. Germline V CDR1 and CDR2: SGDLS, YYNGEE. Trimming pared 0 bases from V and 3 bases from J, leaving 12 bases between. This CDR3 region has 16 residues.

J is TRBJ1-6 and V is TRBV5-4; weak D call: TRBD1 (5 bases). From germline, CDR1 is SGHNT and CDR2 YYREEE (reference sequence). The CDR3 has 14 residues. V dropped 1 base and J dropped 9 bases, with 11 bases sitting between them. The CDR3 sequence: CASSLWGIGSPLHF. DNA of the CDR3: TGTGCCAGCAGCTTGTGGGGCATCGGTTCACCCCTCCACTTT.

This chain's CDR3 is CASSPSQVRQPQHF. The CDR3 nucleotides read TGTGCCAGCAGCCCCTCCCAGGTACGTCAGCCCCAGCATTTT. The J gene is TRBJ1-5, the V gene TRBV3-1 (or the pseudogene TRBV3-2); D uncertain. This CDR3 comprises 14 residues. Germline CDR1 and CDR2: LGHDT and YNNKEL (reference sequence). V was trimmed by 4 bases and J by 6 bases, leaving 13 bases between them.

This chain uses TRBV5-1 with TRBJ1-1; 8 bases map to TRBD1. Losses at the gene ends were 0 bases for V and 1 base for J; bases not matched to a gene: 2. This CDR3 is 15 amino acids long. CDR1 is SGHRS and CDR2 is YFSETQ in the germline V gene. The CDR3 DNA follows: TGCGCCAGCAGCTTGGATCAGGGGGCGAACACTGAAGCTTTCTTT. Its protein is CASSLDQGANTEAFF.

This CDR3 is CAIRAAKRGQPQHF. CDR3 in DNA: TGTGCCATCAGAGCCGCAAAAAGGGGCCAGCCCCAGCATTTT. This chain connects TRBV10-3 to TRBJ1-5; a weak D match, TRBD1 (5 bases). Trimming left V 6 bases short and J 7 bases short, with 16 bases between. Germline V lookup: CDR1 ENHRY, CDR2 SYGVKD. This CDR3 has 14 residues.